This TCR beta chain was captured by sequencing in a study of T cells in localized non-small cell lung cancer. In its sample, this clone was seen once. Using immunoSEQ multiplex PCR, the repertoire was profiled, and TCRdb retains in-frame clones only, with some absent. This repertoire shows 35,000 to 50,000 clones, about 85% found once; its top ten account for 30% to 35%. Source: PBMCs, taken before any cancer treatment. This receptor was taken from a woman aged 40-75 years with stage II squamous cell lung carcinoma.

The CDR3 DNA reads as TGTGCCAGCTCAGGGATGATGGACACTGAAGCTTTCTTT. It translates to CASSGMMDTEAFF. J is TRBJ1-1 and V is TRBV18; the D is unclear. Germline assignment: CDR1 KGHSH and CDR2 LQKENI. The CDR3 sequence is 13 residues long. V was clipped by 5 bases and J by 3 bases, with 10 bases between them.